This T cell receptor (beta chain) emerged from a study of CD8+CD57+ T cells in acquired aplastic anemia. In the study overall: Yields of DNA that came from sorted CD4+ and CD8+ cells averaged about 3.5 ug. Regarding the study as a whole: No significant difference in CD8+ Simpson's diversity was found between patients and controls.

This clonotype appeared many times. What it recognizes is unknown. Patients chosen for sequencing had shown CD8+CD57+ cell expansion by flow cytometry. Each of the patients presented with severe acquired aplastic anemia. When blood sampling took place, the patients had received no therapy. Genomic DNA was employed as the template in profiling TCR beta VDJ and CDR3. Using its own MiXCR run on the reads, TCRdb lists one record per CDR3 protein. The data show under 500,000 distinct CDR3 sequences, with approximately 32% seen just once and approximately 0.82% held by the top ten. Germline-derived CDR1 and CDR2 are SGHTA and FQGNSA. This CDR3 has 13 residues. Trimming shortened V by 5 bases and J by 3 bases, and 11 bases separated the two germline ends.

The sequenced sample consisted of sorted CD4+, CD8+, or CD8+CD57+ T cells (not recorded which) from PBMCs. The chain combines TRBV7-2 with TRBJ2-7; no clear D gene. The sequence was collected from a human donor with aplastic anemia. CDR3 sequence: CASSPDRGYEQYF. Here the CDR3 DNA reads TGTGCCAGCAGCCCAGACCGCGGCTACGAGCAGTACTTC.